This T cell receptor (beta chain) emerged from a study of CD8+ T cells in alopecia areata. Study-level points and caveats: Many expanded lesional clones stayed in scalp and blood while on tofacitinib.

CDR1 and CDR2 (germline): SGHDT, YYEEEE. The CDR3 extends over 13 amino acids. Trimming left V 3 bases short and J 3 bases short, with 9 bases between. Treatment meaning: oral pan-JAK inhibitor, 5-10 mg twice daily. Extraction and reverse transcription of RNA yielded cDNA as the sequencing template. The repertoire was sequenced with immunoSEQ multiplex PCR; TCRdb's copy has only in-frame clones and lacks some. This sample has over 100,000 clones, with roughly three fifths found just once. About this clone: What it binds is not known.

This clonotype originated in a human donor with alopecia areata. The chain uses TRBV5-6 and TRBJ2-5, with D possibly matching TRBD1 (5 bases). Sequenced here: CD8+ T cells sorted from blood, sampled at week 24, from a patient treated with tofacitinib. In DNA form, the CDR3 reads TGTGCCAGCAGCTCGTTAGGGGAAGAGACCCAGTACTTC. Its translation is CASSSLGEETQYF.